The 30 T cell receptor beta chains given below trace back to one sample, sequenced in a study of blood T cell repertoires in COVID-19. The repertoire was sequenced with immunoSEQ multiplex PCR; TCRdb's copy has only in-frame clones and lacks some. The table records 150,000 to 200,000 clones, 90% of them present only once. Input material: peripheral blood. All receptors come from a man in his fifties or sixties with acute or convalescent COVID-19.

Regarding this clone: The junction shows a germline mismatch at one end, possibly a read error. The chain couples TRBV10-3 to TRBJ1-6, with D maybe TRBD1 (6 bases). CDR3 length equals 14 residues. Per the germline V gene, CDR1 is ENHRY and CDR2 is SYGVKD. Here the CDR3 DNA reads TGTGCCATCAGTAAGTCGGGGGCAAATTCACCCCTCCACTTT. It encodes CAISKSGANSPLHF.

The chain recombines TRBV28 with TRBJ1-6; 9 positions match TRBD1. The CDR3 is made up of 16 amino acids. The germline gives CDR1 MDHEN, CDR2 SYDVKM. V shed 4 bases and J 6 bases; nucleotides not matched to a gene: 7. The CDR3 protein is CASSYRDRVFNSPLHF. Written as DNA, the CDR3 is TGTGCCAGCAGTTACCGGGACAGGGTTTTTAATTCACCCCTCCACTTT.

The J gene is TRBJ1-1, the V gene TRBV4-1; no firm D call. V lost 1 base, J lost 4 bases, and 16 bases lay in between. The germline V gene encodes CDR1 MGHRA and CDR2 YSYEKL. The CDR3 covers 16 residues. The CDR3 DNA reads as TGCGCCAGCAGCCAAGGTATGGCTCAGTTTTTCACTGAAGCTTTCTTT. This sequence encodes CASSQGMAQFFTEAFF.

This CDR3 is CASSPRTAGGPDTQYF. CDR3 nucleotides: TGTGCCAGCAGCCCTCGGACAGCGGGGGGTCCAGATACGCAGTATTTT. The chain uses TRBV11-2 and TRBJ2-3; 9 nucleotides agree with TRBD2. After removal of 5 bases from V and 4 bases from J, the junction contained 10 bases not matched to a gene. CDR3 size: 16 residues. Germline V gives CDR1 SGHAT, CDR2 FQNNGV.

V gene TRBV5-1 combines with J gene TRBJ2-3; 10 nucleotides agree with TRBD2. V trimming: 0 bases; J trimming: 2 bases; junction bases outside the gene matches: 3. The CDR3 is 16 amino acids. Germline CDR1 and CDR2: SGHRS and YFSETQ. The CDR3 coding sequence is TGCGCCAGCAGCTTGGCTGGACTAGCGGTCACAGATACGCAGTATTTT. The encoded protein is CASSLAGLAVTDTQYF.

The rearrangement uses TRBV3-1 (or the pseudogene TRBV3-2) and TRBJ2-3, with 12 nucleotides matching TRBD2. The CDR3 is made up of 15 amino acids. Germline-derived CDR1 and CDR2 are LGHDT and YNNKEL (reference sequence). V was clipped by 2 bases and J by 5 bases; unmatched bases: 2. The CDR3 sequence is CASSQLAGGQDTQYF. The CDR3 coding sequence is TGTGCCAGCAGCCAACTAGCGGGGGGGCAAGATACGCAGTATTTT.

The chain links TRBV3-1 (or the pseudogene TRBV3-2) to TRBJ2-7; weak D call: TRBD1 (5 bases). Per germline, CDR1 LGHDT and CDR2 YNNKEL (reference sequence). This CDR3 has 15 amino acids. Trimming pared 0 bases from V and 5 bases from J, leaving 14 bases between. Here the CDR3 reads CASSQEGGRVNEQYF. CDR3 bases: TGTGCCAGCAGCCAAGAGGGCGGCAGGGTGAACGAGCAGTACTTC.

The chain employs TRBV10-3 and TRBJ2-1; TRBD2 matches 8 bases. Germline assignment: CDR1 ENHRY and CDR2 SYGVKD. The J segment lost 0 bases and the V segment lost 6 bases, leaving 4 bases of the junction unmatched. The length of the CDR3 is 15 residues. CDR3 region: CAISLAGPSYNEQFF. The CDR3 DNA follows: TGTGCCATCAGCTTAGCGGGGCCCTCCTACAATGAGCAGTTCTTC.

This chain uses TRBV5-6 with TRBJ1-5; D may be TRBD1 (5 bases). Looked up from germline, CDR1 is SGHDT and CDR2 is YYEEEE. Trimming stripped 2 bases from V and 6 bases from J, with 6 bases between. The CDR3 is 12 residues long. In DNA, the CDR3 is TGTGCCAGCAGCTTAGGGGTTCAGCCCCAGCATTTT. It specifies CASSLGVQPQHF.

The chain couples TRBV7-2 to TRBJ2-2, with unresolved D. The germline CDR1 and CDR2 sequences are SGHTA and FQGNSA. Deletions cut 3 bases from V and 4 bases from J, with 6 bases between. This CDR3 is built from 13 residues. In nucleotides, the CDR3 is TGTGCCAGCAGCTTTGTATTCACCGGGGAGCTGTTTTTT. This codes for CASSFVFTGELFF.

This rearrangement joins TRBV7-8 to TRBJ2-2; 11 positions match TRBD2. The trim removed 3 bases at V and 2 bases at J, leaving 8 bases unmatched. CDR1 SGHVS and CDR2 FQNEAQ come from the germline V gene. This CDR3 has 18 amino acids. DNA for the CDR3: TGTGCCAGCAGCTTTAGGGCCGGGACTAGCGGTAACACCGGGGAGCTGTTTTTT. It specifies CASSFRAGTSGNTGELFF.

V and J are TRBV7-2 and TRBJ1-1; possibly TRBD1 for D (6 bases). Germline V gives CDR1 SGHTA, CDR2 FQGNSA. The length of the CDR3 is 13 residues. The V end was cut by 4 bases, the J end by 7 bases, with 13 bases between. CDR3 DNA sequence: TGTGCCAGCAGCTCCCCGGGACAAGGTGAAGCTTTCTTT. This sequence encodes CASSSPGQGEAFF.

CDR3 DNA: TGCGCCAGCAGCCTCGGGACAGAAGAGACCCAGTACTTC. This encodes CASSLGTEETQYF. The gene calls are TRBV5-1 and TRBJ2-5, with 7 bases fitting TRBD1. Germline values: CDR1 SGHRS, CDR2 YFSETQ. The CDR3 runs to 13 residues. The V gene end was trimmed by 4 bases and the J gene end by 3 bases; junction bases not matched to a gene: 3.

This CDR3 reads CASSRTGQETQYF. Here the CDR3 DNA reads TGTGCCAGCAGTCGGACAGGGCAAGAGACCCAGTACTTC. V usage is TRBV28 and J usage is TRBJ2-5; 8 bases fit TRBD1. The CDR3 consists of 13 residues. The ends lost 5 bases at V and 2 bases at J; junction bases unmatched: 1. Germline lookup yields CDR1 MDHEN and CDR2 SYDVKM. The complete variable domain, with remaining parts taken from reference TRBV28 and TRBJ2-5, reads DVKVTQSSRYLVKRTGEKVFLECVQDMDHENMFWYRQDPGLGLRLIYFSYDVKMKEKGDIPEGYSVSREKKERFSLILESASTNQTSMYLCASSRTGQETQYFGPGTRLLVL.

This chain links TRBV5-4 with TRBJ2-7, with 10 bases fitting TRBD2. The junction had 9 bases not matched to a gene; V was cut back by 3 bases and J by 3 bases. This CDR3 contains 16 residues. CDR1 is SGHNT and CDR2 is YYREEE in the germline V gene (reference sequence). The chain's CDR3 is CASSSPSGRFNYEQYF. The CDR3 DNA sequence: TGTGCCAGCAGCTCCCCTAGCGGGAGATTCAACTACGAGCAGTACTTC.

CDR3 bases: TGTGCCAGCAGCGCGAGCGGGGTCAGGCTCTCCTACAATGAGCAGTTCTTC. This codes for CASSASGVRLSYNEQFF. V is TRBV9 and J is TRBJ2-1, with TRBD2 identical over 7 bases. Unmatched junction bases numbered 9, after V lost 3 bases and J lost 0 bases. Germline V gene lookup returns CDR1 SGDLS and CDR2 YYNGEE. The length of the CDR3 is 17 residues.

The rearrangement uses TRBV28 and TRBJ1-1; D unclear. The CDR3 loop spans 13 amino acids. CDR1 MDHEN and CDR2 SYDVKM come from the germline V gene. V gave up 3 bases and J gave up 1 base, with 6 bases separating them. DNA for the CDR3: TGTGCCAGCAGTTTCACACGGAACACTGAAGCTTTCTTT. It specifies CASSFTRNTEAFF.

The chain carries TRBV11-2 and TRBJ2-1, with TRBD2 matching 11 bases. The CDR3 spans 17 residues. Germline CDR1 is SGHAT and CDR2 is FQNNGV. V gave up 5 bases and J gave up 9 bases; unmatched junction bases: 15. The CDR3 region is CASSRRALAGGSGEQFF. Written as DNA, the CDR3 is TGTGCCAGCAGCCGCCGAGCCCTAGCGGGGGGTTCTGGTGAGCAGTTCTTC.

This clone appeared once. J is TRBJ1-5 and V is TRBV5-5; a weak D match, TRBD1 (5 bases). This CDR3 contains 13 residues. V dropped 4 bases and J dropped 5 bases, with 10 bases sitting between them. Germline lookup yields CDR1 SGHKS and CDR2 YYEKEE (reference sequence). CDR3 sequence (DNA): TGTGCCAGCAGCCTGGACACCTATCAGCCCCAGCATTTT. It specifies CASSLDTYQPQHF. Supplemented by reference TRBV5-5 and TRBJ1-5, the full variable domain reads DAGVTQSPTHLIKTRGQQVTLRCSPISGHKSVSWYQQVLGQGPQFIFQYYEKEERGRGNFPDRFSARQFPNYSSELNVNALLLGDSALYLCASSLDTYQPQHFGDGTRLSIL.

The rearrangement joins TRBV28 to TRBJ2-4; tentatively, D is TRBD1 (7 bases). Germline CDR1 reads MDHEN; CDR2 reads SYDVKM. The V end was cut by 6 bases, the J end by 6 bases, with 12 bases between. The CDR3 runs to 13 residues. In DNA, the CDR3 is TGTGCCAGCAGCCTTCAGGGGGGAAACATTCAGTACTTC. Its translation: CASSLQGGNIQYF.

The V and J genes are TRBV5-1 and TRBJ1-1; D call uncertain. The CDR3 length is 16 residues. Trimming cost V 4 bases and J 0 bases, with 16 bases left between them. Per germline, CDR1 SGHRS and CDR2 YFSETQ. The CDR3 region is CASSPPSGIMNTEAFF. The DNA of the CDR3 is TGCGCCAGCAGCCCCCCAAGCGGGATTATGAACACTGAAGCTTTCTTT.

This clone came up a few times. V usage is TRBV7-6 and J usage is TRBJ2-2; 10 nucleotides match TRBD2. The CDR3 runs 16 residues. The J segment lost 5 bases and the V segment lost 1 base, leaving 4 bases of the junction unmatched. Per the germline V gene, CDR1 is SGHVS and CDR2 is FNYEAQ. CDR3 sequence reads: CASSLVSSGGTGELFF. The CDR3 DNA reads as TGTGCCAGCAGCTTAGTGTCTAGCGGGGGTACCGGGGAGCTGTTTTTT.

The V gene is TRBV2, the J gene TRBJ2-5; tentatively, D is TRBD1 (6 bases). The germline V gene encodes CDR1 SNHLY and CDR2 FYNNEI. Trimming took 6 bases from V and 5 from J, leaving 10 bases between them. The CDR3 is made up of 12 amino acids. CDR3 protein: CASRGTGETQYF. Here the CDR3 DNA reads TGTGCCAGCAGGGGAACAGGGGAGACCCAGTACTTC.

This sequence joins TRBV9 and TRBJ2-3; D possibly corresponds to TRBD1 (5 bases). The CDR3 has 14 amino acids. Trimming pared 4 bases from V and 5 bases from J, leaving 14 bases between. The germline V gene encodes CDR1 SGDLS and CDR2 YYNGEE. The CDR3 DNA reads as TGTGCCAGCAGCCTCCTGGGGCCAAAAGATACGCAGTATTTT. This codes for CASSLLGPKDTQYF.

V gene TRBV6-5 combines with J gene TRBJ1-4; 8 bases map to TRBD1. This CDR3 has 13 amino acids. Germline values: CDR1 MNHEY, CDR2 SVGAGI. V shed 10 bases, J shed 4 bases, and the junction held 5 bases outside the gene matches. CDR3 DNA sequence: TGTGCCACCAGGGGGCAAAATAATGAAAAACTGTTTTTT. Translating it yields CATRGQNNEKLFF.

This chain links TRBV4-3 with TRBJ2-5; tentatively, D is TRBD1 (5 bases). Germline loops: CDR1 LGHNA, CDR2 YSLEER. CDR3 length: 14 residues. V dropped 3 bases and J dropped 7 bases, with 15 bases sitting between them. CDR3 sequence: CASSQAGATGTQYF. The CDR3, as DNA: TGCGCCAGCAGCCAGGCTGGGGCCACCGGGACCCAGTACTTC.

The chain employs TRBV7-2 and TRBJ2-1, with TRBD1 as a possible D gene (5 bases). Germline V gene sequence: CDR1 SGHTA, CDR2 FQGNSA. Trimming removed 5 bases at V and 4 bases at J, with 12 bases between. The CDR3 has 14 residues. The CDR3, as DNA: TGTGCCAGCAGCGGACAAGTGGCTTACAATGAGCAGTTCTTC. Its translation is CASSGQVAYNEQFF. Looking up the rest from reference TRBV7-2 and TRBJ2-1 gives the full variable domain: GAGVSQSPSNKVTEKGKDVELRCDPISGHTALYWYRQSLGQGLEFLIYFQGNSAPDKSGLPSDRFSAERTGGSVSTLTIQRTQQEDSAVYLCASSGQVAYNEQFFGPGTRLTVL.

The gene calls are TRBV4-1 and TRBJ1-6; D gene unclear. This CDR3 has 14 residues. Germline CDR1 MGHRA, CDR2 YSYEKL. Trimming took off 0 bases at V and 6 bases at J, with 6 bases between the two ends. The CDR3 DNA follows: TGCGCCAGCAGCCAAGAAGAGATTAATTCACCCCTCCACTTT. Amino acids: CASSQEEINSPLHF.

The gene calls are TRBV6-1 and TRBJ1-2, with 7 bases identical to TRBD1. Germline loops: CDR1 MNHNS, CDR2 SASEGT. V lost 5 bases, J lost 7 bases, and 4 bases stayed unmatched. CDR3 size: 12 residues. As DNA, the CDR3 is TGTGCCAGCAGTTTCTACAGGGGTGGCTACACCTTC. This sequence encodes CASSFYRGGYTF.

CDR3 sequence reads: CASSLTGTVRETQYF. In nucleotides, the CDR3 is TGTGCCAGCAGCTTGACCGGGACAGTCCGGGAGACCCAGTACTTC. The V call is TRBV5-4, the J call TRBJ2-5; 7 bases line up with TRBD1. The CDR3 has 15 residues. Germline CDR1 reads SGHNT; CDR2 reads YYREEE (reference sequence). Trimming removed 1 base from V and 5 bases from J; junction bases left unmatched: 8.